This TCR beta chain is drawn from a study of T-cell memory formation after mild COVID-19. Looking at the study overall: The TCR clusters were mostly specific to one donor.

Study-wide points: Pre-infection memory carried some responding clones, suggesting that cross-reactive memory joined.

About this clonotype itself: What it binds is unknown.

This CDR3 region has 13 residues. Germline-derived CDR1 and CDR2 are SGHKS and YYEKEE (reference sequence). Deletions cut 9 bases from V and 4 bases from J, with 15 bases between. TCRdb reprocessed the 5' RACE reads via MiXCR and lists one record per CDR3 protein. The table records approximately 480,000 distinct CDR3 sequences, about 20% of them present only once. This clonotype was sampled from an adult woman who had mild COVID-19 (a few samples of this study predate the infection). Cell type and time point are not known. The chain uses TRBV5-5 and TRBJ2-3; D is possibly TRBD1 or TRBD2 (5 bases each). Sequencing was performed on PBMCs or a T cell subset sorted from them (not recorded which). The CDR3 DNA reads TGTGCCACAACTAGAGTAGGGGCAGATACGCAGTATTTT. As protein: CATTRVGADTQYF.